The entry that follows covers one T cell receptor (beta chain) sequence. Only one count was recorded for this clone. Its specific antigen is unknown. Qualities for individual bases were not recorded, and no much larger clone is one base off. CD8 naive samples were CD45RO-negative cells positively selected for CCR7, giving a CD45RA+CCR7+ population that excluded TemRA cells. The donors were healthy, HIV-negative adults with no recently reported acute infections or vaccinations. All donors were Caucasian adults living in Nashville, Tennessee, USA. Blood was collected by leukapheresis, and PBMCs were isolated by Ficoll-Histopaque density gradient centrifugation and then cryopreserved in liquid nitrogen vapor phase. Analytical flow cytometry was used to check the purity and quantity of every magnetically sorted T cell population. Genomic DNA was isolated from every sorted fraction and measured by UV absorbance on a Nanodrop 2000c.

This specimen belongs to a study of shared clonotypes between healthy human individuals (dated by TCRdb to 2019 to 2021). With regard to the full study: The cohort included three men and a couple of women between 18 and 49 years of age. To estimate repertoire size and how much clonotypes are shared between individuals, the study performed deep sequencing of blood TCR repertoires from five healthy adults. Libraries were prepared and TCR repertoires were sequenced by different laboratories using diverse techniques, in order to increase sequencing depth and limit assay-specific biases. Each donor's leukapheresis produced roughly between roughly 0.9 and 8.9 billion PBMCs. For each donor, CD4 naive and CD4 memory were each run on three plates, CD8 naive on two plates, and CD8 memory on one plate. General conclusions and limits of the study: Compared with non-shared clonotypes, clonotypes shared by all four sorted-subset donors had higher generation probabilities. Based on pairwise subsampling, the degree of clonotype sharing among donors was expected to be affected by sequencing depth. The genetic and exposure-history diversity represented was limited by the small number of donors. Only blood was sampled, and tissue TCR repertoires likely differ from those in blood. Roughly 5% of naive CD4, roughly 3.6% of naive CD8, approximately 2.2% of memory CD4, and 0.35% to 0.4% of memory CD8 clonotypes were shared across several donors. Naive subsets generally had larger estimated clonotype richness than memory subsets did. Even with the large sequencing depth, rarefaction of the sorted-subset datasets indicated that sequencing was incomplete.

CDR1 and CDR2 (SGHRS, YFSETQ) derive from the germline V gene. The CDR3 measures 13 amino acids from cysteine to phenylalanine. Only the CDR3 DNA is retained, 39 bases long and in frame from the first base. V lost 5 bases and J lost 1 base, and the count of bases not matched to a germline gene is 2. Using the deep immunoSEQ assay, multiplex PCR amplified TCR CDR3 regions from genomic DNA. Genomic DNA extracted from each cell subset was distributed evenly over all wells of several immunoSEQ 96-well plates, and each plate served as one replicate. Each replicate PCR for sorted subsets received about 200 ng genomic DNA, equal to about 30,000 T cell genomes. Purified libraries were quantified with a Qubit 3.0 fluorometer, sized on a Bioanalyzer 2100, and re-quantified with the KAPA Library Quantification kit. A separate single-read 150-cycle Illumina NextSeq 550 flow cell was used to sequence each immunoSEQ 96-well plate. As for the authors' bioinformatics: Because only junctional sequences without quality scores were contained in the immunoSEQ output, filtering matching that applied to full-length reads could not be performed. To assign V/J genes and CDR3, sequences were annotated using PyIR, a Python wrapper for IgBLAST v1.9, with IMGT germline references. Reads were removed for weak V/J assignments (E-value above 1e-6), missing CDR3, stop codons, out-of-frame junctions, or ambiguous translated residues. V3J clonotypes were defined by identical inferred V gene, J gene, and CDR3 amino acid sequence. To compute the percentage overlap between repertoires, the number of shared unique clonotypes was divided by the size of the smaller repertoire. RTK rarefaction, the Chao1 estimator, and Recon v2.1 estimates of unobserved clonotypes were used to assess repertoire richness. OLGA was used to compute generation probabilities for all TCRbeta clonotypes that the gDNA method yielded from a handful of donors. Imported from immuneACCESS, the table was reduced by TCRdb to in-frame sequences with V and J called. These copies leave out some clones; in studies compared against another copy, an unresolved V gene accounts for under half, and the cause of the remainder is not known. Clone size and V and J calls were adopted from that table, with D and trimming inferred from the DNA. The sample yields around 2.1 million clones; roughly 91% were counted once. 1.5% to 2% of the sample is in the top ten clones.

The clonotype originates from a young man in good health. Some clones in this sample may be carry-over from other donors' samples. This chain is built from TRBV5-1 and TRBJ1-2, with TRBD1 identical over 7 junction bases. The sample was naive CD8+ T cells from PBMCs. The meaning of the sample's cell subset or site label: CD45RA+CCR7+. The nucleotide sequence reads TGCGCCAGCAGTCAGGGGGATAACTATGGCTACACCTTC. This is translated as CASSQGDNYGYTF.